These 28 T cell receptor beta chains were all obtained from the same sample, sequenced in a study of regulatory T cells in long-lasting Graves disease. Time point given: newly diagnosed GD, antithyroid drugs for less than 3 months. Following extraction of RNA from PBMCs, that RNA was used to make the TCR library. Arm-PCR of CDR3 regions and iRepertoire HTBI primers were the basis on which TCR beta libraries were built. TCRdb itself ran the multiplex PCR reads through MiXCR, one entry per CDR3 protein. The repertoire holds approximately 470,000 distinct CDR3 sequences, about 16% seen once, with more than 10% in the top ten. These same records also appear under a second study, on T cells in Graves' hyperthyroidism and ophthalmopathy.

The sequences come from peripheral blood mononuclear cells (PBMCs), collected at new diagnosis, from a patient treated with antithyroid drugs. Every receptor here comes from a middle-aged man with Graves disease.

The rearrangement uses TRBV12-3 or TRBV12-4 and TRBJ2-5, with D possibly being TRBD2 (6 bases). The CDR3 length is 12 residues. With 6 bases removed from V and 5 bases from J, the gap between germline ends came to 10 bases. CDR3 DNA sequence: TGTGCCAGCAGGCCGAGCGGGGAGACCCAGTACTTC. The encoded protein is CASRPSGETQYF.

This clonotype was seen at least ten times. V and J are TRBV3-1 and TRBJ2-7; tentative D call: TRBD2 (6 bases). V lost 3 bases and J lost 6, with 18 bases in between. CDR1 and CDR2 from the germline V gene are LGHDT and YNNKEL (reference sequence). CDR3 size: 15 residues. In DNA form, the CDR3 reads TGTGCCAGCAGCCATGACGGGACTCCGGGACGCGAGCAGTACTTC. This translates into CASSHDGTPGREQYF.

Notes on this clonotype: This may stem from a read error, because a much larger clone lies one nucleotide away. The genes are TRBV20-1 and TRBJ1-5; 7 bases match TRBD1. There are 15 residues in the CDR3. V dropped 4 bases and J dropped 4; count of bases not matched to a gene: 10. The germline V gene has CDR1 DFQATT and CDR2 SNEGSKA (reference sequence). DNA of the CDR3: TGCAGTGCTATAGGGTGGGACAGAGAAAATCAGCCCCAGCATTTT. Translated, it gives CSAIGWDRENQPQHF.

The table lists this clonotype with many counts. The CDR3 nucleotides are TGTGCCAGCAGGGGACTAGCGGAGGAGCTGTTTTTT. The encoded protein is CASRGLAEELFF. V and J are TRBV2 and TRBJ2-2; 11 positions agree with TRBD2. The CDR3 totals 12 residues. Germline CDR1 SNHLY, CDR2 FYNNEI. Trimming took 6 bases from V and 10 from J; bases not matched to a gene: 1.

This clonotype was detected many times. This rearrangement joins TRBV6-1 to TRBJ1-1; no clear D gene. Between the trimmed V and J ends, which lost 7 bases and 5 bases, there was a span of 17 bases. The CDR3 extends over 14 amino acids. CDR1 and CDR2 from the germline V gene are MNHNS and SASEGT. Here the CDR3 DNA reads TGTGCCAGCAATGACCTGGACGCGGGAACTGAAGCTTTCTTT. It yields the protein CASNDLDAGTEAFF.

The J gene is TRBJ1-5, the V gene TRBV5-8; TRBD1 matches at 8 bases. Germline values: CDR1 SGHTS, CDR2 YDEGEE. The CDR3 totals 15 residues. The trim removed 0 bases at V and 4 bases at J, leaving 3 bases unmatched. The DNA for the CDR3 is TGTGCCAGCAGCTTGGGGACAGGGACTAATCAGCCCCAGCATTTT. This sequence encodes CASSLGTGTNQPQHF.

Ten or more counts support this clonotype. The J gene is TRBJ1-1, the V gene TRBV5-4; D might be TRBD1 (5 bases). V gave up 4 bases and J gave up 4 bases, with 14 bases separating them. Germline CDR1 reads SGHNT; CDR2 reads YYREEE (reference sequence). This CDR3 spans 14 amino acids. The CDR3 reads CASSPAEGLTEAFF. As DNA, the CDR3 is TGTGCCAGCAGCCCGGCGGAGGGGCTCACTGAAGCTTTCTTT. The entire variable domain, with the rest obtained from reference TRBV5-4 and TRBJ1-1, is as follows: ETGVTQSPTHLIKTRGQQVTLRCSSQSGHNTVSWYQQALGQGPQFIFQYYREEENGRGNFPPRFSGLQFPNYSSELNVNALELDDSALYLCASSPAEGLTEAFFGQGTRLTVV.

This clonotype has at least ten counts. The CDR3 DNA reads TGCAGTGCTAGAGATCTGGTTTTTGGTCAGCCCCAGCATTTT. This translates into CSARDLVFGQPQHF. The chain links TRBV20-1 to TRBJ1-5; no clear D gene. Germline V gene data show CDR1 as DFQATT and CDR2 as SNEGSKA (reference sequence). The CDR3 contains 14 residues. Trimming cost V 0 bases and J 6 bases, with 12 bases left between them.

This clonotype was seen repeatedly, ten times or more. The chain recombines TRBV7-9 with TRBJ2-5; D is tentatively TRBD1 or TRBD2 (5 bases each). V was pared by 6 bases and J by 1 base, with 12 bases between. The V gene's germline CDR1 is SEHNR and CDR2 FQNEAQ (reference sequence). The CDR3 covers 14 residues. CDR3 in DNA: TGTGCCAGCAGATCCCGGGACGGCCAAGAGACCCAGTACTTC. It codes for CASRSRDGQETQYF.

This clonotype was counted at least ten times. The V call is TRBV6-5, the J call TRBJ2-2, with TRBD1 identical over 7 bases. The CDR3 runs 15 residues. The trim removed 0 bases at V and 5 bases at J, leaving 3 bases unmatched. Per the germline V gene, CDR1 is MNHEY and CDR2 is SVGAGI. The DNA of the CDR3 is TGTGCCAGCAGTTACTCGACAGGGAAGACCGGGGAGCTGTTTTTT. It encodes CASSYSTGKTGELFF.

This clonotype was detected only a few times. The chain is built from TRBV20-1 and TRBJ1-6, with D maybe TRBD1 (6 bases). CDR1 and CDR2 from the germline V gene are DFQATT and SNEGSKA (reference sequence). The CDR3 contains 15 residues. V was cut by 0 bases and J by 7 bases, with 13 bases left in between. The CDR3 reads CSARETGRGNSPLHF. CDR3 nucleotides: TGCAGTGCTAGAGAGACAGGAAGAGGGAATTCACCCCTCCACTTT.

The J gene is TRBJ1-6, the V gene TRBV5-1, with D unclear. Looked up from germline, CDR1 is SGHRS and CDR2 is YFSETQ. V gave up 1 base and J gave up 8 bases, with 10 bases separating them. The CDR3 is 14 amino acids. The CDR3 bases are TGCGCCAGCAGCTTGCAAGAGTCCGATTCACCCCTCCACTTT. Residues: CASSLQESDSPLHF.

The genes are TRBV7-6 and TRBJ2-1, with 7 bases aligning to TRBD2. The CDR3 has 16 amino acids. The germline CDR1 and CDR2 sequences are SGHVS and FNYEAQ. V shed 4 bases and J 0 bases; nucleotides not matched to a gene: 6. The CDR3 DNA follows: TGTGCCAGCAGCTCGACTAGCCCGGGCTCCTACAATGAGCAGTTCTTC. Its translation: CASSSTSPGSYNEQFF.

The chain recombines TRBV5-1 with TRBJ2-2; 8 bases map to TRBD1. V trimming: 4 bases; J trimming: 7 bases; junction bases outside the gene matches: 6. Germline loops: CDR1 SGHRS, CDR2 YFSETQ. The CDR3 extends over 14 amino acids. In nucleotides, the CDR3 is TGCGCCAGCAGCATACAGGGGGATCACGGGGAGCTGTTTTTT. Translating it yields CASSIQGDHGELFF.

This clonotype was seen ten or more times. This rearrangement joins TRBV2 to TRBJ2-7; D may match TRBD1 or TRBD2 (5 bases each). The ends were cut back, 7 bases at V and 1 base at J, with 23 bases in the middle. Looked up from germline, CDR1 is SNHLY and CDR2 is FYNNEI. The CDR3 has 17 amino acids. CDR3 residues: CASKKMSAGGVSYEQYF. CDR3 in DNA: TGTGCCAGCAAGAAAATGTCTGCTGGGGGAGTGTCCTACGAGCAGTACTTC.

As for this clonotype: A far larger clone is just one base off, so this is likely a read error. This rearrangement joins TRBV28 to TRBJ2-7, with D perhaps given as TRBD1 or TRBD2 (5 bases each). V gave up 6 bases and J gave up 7 bases, with 28 bases separating them. Germline loops: CDR1 MDHEN, CDR2 SYDVKM. There are 17 residues in the CDR3. Here the CDR3 reads CASRPSGTDGLYNEQYF. The DNA of the CDR3 is TGTGCCAGCAGACCTTCCGGGACCGACGGTTTATACAATGAGCAGTACTTC.

In this sample, this clonotype turned up a few times. The chain is built from TRBV19 and TRBJ2-2; D gene unclear. V shed 6 bases and J shed 3 bases, with 23 bases lying between them. CDR1 LNHDA and CDR2 SQIVND come from the germline V gene (reference sequence). The CDR3 covers 18 residues. The CDR3 DNA reads TGTGCCAGTAGCCACCCGCCGGGTCACACGGATTACACCGGGGAGCTGTTTTTT. Protein: CASSHPPGHTDYTGELFF.

This clonotype was recorded at least ten times. The genes are TRBV30 and TRBJ1-6; maybe TRBD1 (5 bases). CDR3 size: 17 residues. Germline CDR1 and CDR2: GTSNPN and SVGIG (reference sequence). The V end lost 0 bases, the J end lost 12 bases, and 24 bases lay between the germline ends. This CDR3 is CAWSVLKGDSGVKPLHF. The CDR3 DNA sequence: TGTGCCTGGAGTGTACTGAAAGGAGACAGTGGGGTTAAACCCCTCCACTTT.

This clonotype appeared a few times. A junction boundary mismatches the germline segment, possibly from a read error. The chain links TRBV5-1 to TRBJ2-7; 9 bases fit TRBD1. Germline assignment: CDR1 SGHRS and CDR2 YFSETQ. This CDR3 is built from 15 residues. The CDR3 DNA reads as TGTGCCAGCAGCTTAGCCGGGACAGGGACCTACGAGCAGTACTTC. It specifies CASSLAGTGTYEQYF.

The V and J genes are TRBV6-2 or TRBV6-3 and TRBJ1-6, with a tentative D call TRBD1 (6 bases). Germline V CDR1 and CDR2: MNHEY, SVGEGT. This CDR3 contains 13 residues. V lost 5 bases and J 11 bases, leaving 13 bases between the germline ends. CDR3: CASSEGGRAPLHF. Written as DNA, the CDR3 is TGTGCCAGCAGTGAGGGGGGCAGGGCACCCCTCCACTTT.

About this clonotype: Being one base from a much bigger clone, this may be a read error. The CDR3 carries no conserved terminal phenylalanine or tryptophan, so it likely arises from a read error. This chain joins TRBV5-1 and TRBJ2-1, with D possibly called TRBD1 or TRBD2 (5 bases each). The CDR3 loop spans 14 amino acids. The germline V gene encodes CDR1 SGHRS and CDR2 YFSETQ. V was shortened by 4 bases and J by 9 bases, with 17 bases between the two germline ends. The chain's CDR3 is CASSPSMTGGEQFL. The CDR3, as DNA: TGCGCCAGCAGCCCCTCGATGACTGGGGGTGAGCAGTTCCTC.

This clonotype was seen many times. V and J are TRBV2 and TRBJ1-2, with D unclear. The CDR3 covers 11 residues. Germline V gene lookup returns CDR1 SNHLY and CDR2 FYNNEI. Trimming removed 1 base at V and 7 bases at J, with 4 bases between. CDR3 sequence reads: CASSEEVGYTF. CDR3 coding DNA: TGTGCCAGCAGTGAAGAGGTTGGCTACACCTTC.

There are many counts of this clonotype. The chain couples TRBV11-2 to TRBJ2-7; D ambiguous. Deletions cut 3 bases from V and 5 bases from J, with 8 bases between. CDR1 is SGHAT, CDR2 FQNNGV, per germline. The CDR3 totals 12 residues. The CDR3 nucleotides are TGTGCCAGCAGCTTCCAGACTCACGAGCAGTACTTC. Translated: CASSFQTHEQYF.

This clonotype has just a few counts. The gene calls are TRBV7-9 and TRBJ2-5; 9 positions match TRBD2. CDR3 length: 16 amino acids. With 5 bases clipped from V and 3 bases from J, the junction kept 10 bases outside the gene matches. Germline V lookup: CDR1 SEHNR, CDR2 FQNEAQ (reference sequence). CDR3 residues: CASSLRSGSQKETQYF. CDR3 bases: TGTGCCAGCAGCCTACGTAGCGGGAGCCAAAAAGAGACCCAGTACTTC.

This clonotype was picked up many times. The rearrangement joins TRBV2 to TRBJ1-5; unclear D gene. CDR1 and CDR2 (germline): SNHLY, FYNNEI. The CDR3 totals 15 residues. Trimming took off 4 bases at V and 2 bases at J, with 12 bases between the two ends. The CDR3 DNA sequence: TGTGCCAGCAGTGTTGGGAGGATGGGCAATCAGCCCCAGCATTTT. Amino acid sequence: CASSVGRMGNQPQHF.

This clonotype was picked up many times. Here the CDR3 reads CASSFRQNGNEKLFF. The CDR3 DNA follows: TGTGCCAGCAGTTTCCGACAGAATGGGAATGAAAAACTGTTTTTT. The genes are TRBV27 and TRBJ1-4, with TRBD1 as a possible D gene (5 bases). CDR3 size: 15 residues. The V end was cut by 3 bases, the J end by 5 bases, with 13 bases between. Germline CDR1 MNHEY, CDR2 SMNVEV (reference sequence).

This clonotype was seen a handful of times. The rearrangement joins TRBV6-1 to TRBJ2-3, with 12 positions matching TRBD2. CDR3 length equals 15 residues. Germline V CDR1 and CDR2: MNHNS, SASEGT. V gave up 7 bases and J gave up 2 bases; unmatched junction bases: 4. CDR3 region: CASNGLAGTTDTQYF. The CDR3 DNA is TGTGCCAGCAACGGACTAGCGGGGACCACAGATACGCAGTATTTT.

This clonotype was seen at least ten times. V and J are TRBV28 and TRBJ2-7, with a tentative D call TRBD1 (6 bases). In germline, CDR1 is MDHEN, CDR2 SYDVKM. This CDR3 contains 15 residues. Trimming shortened V by 5 bases and J by 0 bases, and 14 bases separated the two germline ends. The CDR3 coding sequence is TGTGCCAGCAGTCCCGGCTCACAGGGCTCCTACGAGCAGTACTTC. Encoded protein: CASSPGSQGSYEQYF.